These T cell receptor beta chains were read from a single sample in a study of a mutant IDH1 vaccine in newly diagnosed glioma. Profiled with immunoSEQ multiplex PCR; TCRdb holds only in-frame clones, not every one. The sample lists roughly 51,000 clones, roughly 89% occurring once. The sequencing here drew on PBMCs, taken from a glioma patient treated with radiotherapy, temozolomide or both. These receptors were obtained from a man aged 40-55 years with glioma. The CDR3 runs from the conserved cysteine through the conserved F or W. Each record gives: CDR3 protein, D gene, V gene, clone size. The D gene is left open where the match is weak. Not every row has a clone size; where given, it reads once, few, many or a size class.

CDR3: CASSLRGLEQYF
D: -
V: TRBV11-2
size: -

CDR3: CASNIGAPRYF
D: -
V: TRBV2
size: -

CDR3: CASSPRMVDQPQHF
D: -
V: TRBV5-8
size: -

CDR3: CASAFRDSAYEQYF
D: TRBD1
V: TRBV6-5
size: -

CDR3: CASSDRVGEQYF
D: TRBD1
V: TRBV9
size: -

CDR3: CATSRDPRGNEQFF
D: -
V: TRBV15
size: few

CDR3: CASSQVGLAATDTQYF
D: TRBD2
V: TRBV4-1
size: few

CDR3: CASSQYGQSYGYTF
D: -
V: TRBV14
size: once

CDR3: CASSYRGDKAGTQYF
D: -
V: TRBV6-6
size: -

CDR3: CASRITRGGYGYTF
D: -
V: TRBV6-5
size: -

CDR3: CASILVGPYWYGYTF
D: -
V: TRBV11-3
size: -

CDR3: CASSQDRETGDTDTQYF
D: -
V: TRBV4-1
size: few

CDR3: CASRGNSAGVTETQYF
D: TRBD2
V: TRBV5-1
size: -

CDR3: CASSLPGLALDTQYF
D: TRBD2
V: TRBV5-4
size: -

CDR3: CASGIRGNQPQHF
D: -
V: TRBV5-4
size: -

CDR3: CASSIDRGRVTEAFF
D: TRBD1
V: TRBV7-3
size: -

CDR3: CASSPGAVYEKLFF
D: -
V: TRBV5-1
size: few

CDR3: CASSRLAGGSEQFF
D: TRBD2
V: TRBV19
size: once

CDR3: CASSSGYEQYF
D: -
V: TRBV5-1
size: -

CDR3: CASRGPKSEQFF
D: -
V: TRBV6-6
size: -

CDR3: CASSRTQGGHQPQHF
D: TRBD1
V: TRBV19
size: -

CDR3: CASTWGGEANEQFF
D: TRBD2
V: TRBV11-1
size: -

CDR3: CASSEWAGALWPQHF
D: -
V: TRBV6-1
size: few

CDR3: CASSLGTDIQETQYF
D: -
V: TRBV7-2
size: -

CDR3: CASSPRQAHGEKLFF
D: -
V: TRBV18
size: -

CDR3: CASSQGRELNEQYF
D: -
V: TRBV4-2
size: once

CDR3: CASSTTQGSTSGRAFYEQYF
D: TRBD2
V: TRBV5-1
size: -

CDR3: CASSPGTSGIEQYF
D: TRBD2
V: TRBV5-1
size: -

CDR3: CASTQDKRSGYTF
D: -
V: TRBV2
size: once

CDR3: CASSRASPSSTQYF
D: -
V: TRBV19
size: -

CDR3: CASSMGDYSNQPQHF
D: -
V: TRBV19
size: -

CDR3: CASSRESSNQPQHF
D: -
V: TRBV23-1
size: -

CDR3: CSAGGRTNQETQYF
D: -
V: TRBV29-1
size: few

CDR3: CASSPIRGSGHNEQFF
D: TRBD2
V: TRBV7-9
size: -

CDR3: CASSLDAVQETQYF
D: -
V: TRBV7-2
size: -

CDR3: CSVDRQGKSYNEQFF
D: TRBD1
V: TRBV29-1
size: -

CDR3: CASSDETGRDTQYF
D: -
V: TRBV6-4
size: -

CDR3: CASSFLQENTEAFF
D: -
V: TRBV2
size: -

CDR3: CASSMGLPYEQYF
D: -
V: TRBV19
size: -

CDR3: CATSRGSGGSYEQYF
D: TRBD2
V: TRBV15
size: -

CDR3: CASSLAPAGASRGEQFF
D: -
V: TRBV5-1
size: -

CDR3: CASSIPGDRNEQFF
D: -
V: TRBV5-4
size: -

CDR3: CASSWGSGETGELFF
D: -
V: TRBV7-9
size: -

CDR3: CASSQGRLAGGADTQYF
D: TRBD2
V: TRBV4-1
size: -

CDR3: CASSRDRGLYGYTF
D: TRBD1
V: TRBV2
size: medium-sized

CDR3: CASSHRGLSETQYF
D: TRBD1
V: TRBV19
size: -

CDR3: CASSLASAVEKLFF
D: -
V: TRBV7-9
size: -

CDR3: CASSYSPSGGGDTQYF
D: TRBD2
V: TRBV6-5
size: -